This T cell receptor (beta chain) was recorded in a study of blood T cell repertoires in COVID-19. Assay: immunoSEQ multiplex PCR; the TCRdb copy retains only in-frame clones and omits some. The table shows roughly 230,000 clones, with roughly 81% occurring only once. Notes on this clone: In the same sample, other DNA sequences code for this CDR3.

The CDR3 runs to 14 residues. Germline trimming cut 6 bases from V and 5 bases from J; bases unmatched to any gene: 6. Germline V lookup: CDR1 MNHEY, CDR2 SVGAGI. The chain has TRBV6-5 and TRBJ2-5; TRBD2 matches 10 bases. Sequencing used PBMCs or T cells enriched from blood (not recorded which). The receptor's source is a woman between 50 and 59 years old who had been exposed to COVID-19. The CDR3 protein is CASSVAGGKETQYF. CDR3 nucleotide sequence: TGTGCCAGCAGCGTAGCGGGGGGTAAGGAGACCCAGTACTTC.